A few counts support the clone carrying this T cell receptor beta chain. Its antigen remains unknown. The V end was cut by 4 bases, the J end by 5 bases, with 18 bases between. This CDR3 is built from 15 residues. The germline V gene encodes CDR1 LNHNV and CDR2 YYDKDF (reference sequence). This entry belongs to a study of CD8 T cells in ankylosing spondylitis. Overall study findings and caveats: It appeared that ankylosing spondylitis blood was characterized by a TCR beta motif of seven or eight highly homologous variants. Enrichment of disease-linked clones was reportedly significant in matched ankylosing spondylitis synovial fluid.

TCRdb re-called the 5' RACE reads with MiXCR, one entry per CDR3 protein. Of fewer than 650,000 distinct CDR3 sequences listed, roughly 13% are singletons. The rearrangement links TRBV15 to TRBJ2-7; D perhaps matches TRBD2 (5 bases). The material sequenced was blood, either unsorted or a sorted T cell fraction (not recorded which). The TCR was taken from a male donor with ankylosing spondylitis. The CDR3 DNA follows: TGTGCCACCAGCATGGACCGCGGGTCCAAACACGAGCAGTACGTC. It is translated as CATSMDRGSKHEQYV.